The 23 T cell receptor beta chains below were found in one sample sequenced in a study of T-cell reconstitution after alpha-beta-depleted transplantation in children (dated by TCRdb to the mid-2010s). The sample's treatment or condition label is to be understood as: allogeneic hematopoietic cell transplantation with graft depleted of TCRalphabeta T cells and CD19 B cells. Preparation of the library involved PCR. The instrument was an Illumina HiSeq 2500. To normalize quantification of the TCRbeta repertoire, the TCR libraries were built with molecular barcoding that relied on unique molecular identifiers. TCRdb reworked the public reads: Q25 trimming with fastp, MiXCR clone assembly, productive beta chains retained. Identical CDR3 proteins give one entry, which carries the most common genes and DNA. Present in this sample are fewer than 1 million distinct CDR3 sequences, 15% to 20% of which were seen just once. Of the sample, approximately 5% is held by the ten largest clones.

Here the sequenced sample was PBMCs, mostly from graft donor cells, taken 360 days after TCRalphabeta/CD19-depleted stem cell transplant. These receptors originate from a male patient between 10 and 17 years old who had a stem cell transplant for acute lymphoblastic leukemia, so the T cells may come from the graft donor.

This clonotype was observed a few times. The chain employs TRBV13 and TRBJ2-1, with 9 bases that match TRBD1. CDR1 is PRHDT and CDR2 is FYEKMQ in the germline V gene (reference sequence). The length of the CDR3 is 15 residues. After removal of 3 bases from V and 7 bases from J, the junction contained 7 bases not matched to a gene. CDR3 sequence: CASSFVGDRVNEQFF. The CDR3 nucleotides read TGTGCCAGCAGCTTCGTGGGGGACAGGGTGAATGAGCAGTTCTTC.

The chain combines TRBV15 with TRBJ2-1, with TRBD2 matching 8 bases. With 1 base clipped from V and 3 bases from J, the junction kept 8 bases outside the gene matches. Germline loops: CDR1 LNHNV, CDR2 YYDKDF (reference sequence). This CDR3 comprises 17 residues. CDR3 sequence (DNA): TGTGCCACCAGCAGAGGCAAGACTAGCGTGAACTACAATGAGCAGTTCTTC. It is translated as CATSRGKTSVNYNEQFF.

The rearrangement uses TRBV2 and TRBJ1-2, with TRBD1 matching 9 bases. CDR3 length equals 16 residues. The J segment lost 1 base and the V segment lost 2 bases, leaving 5 bases of the junction unmatched. CDR1 and CDR2 (germline): SNHLY, FYNNEI. CDR3 in DNA: TGTGCCAGCAGTGAATGGGGGGACAGGGATAACTATGGCTACACCTTC. This encodes CASSEWGDRDNYGYTF.

This clonotype was picked up a small number of times. V is TRBV20-1 and J is TRBJ1-4; 9 nucleotides line up with TRBD1. The V and J ends lost 6 bases and 8 bases, in that order; junction bases with no gene match: 13. CDR1 and CDR2 (germline): DFQATT, SNEGSKA (reference sequence). CDR3 size: 15 residues. CDR3 nucleotides: TGCAGTGCCCAAAAGAGGGGGACAGGGAAAGAAAAACTGTTTTTT. It translates to CSAQKRGTGKEKLFF.

The chain is built from TRBV7-1 and TRBJ2-1; TRBD2 agrees at 10 bases. TRBV7-1 is annotated as an ORF whose role is uncertain. The CDR3 sequence is 15 residues long. V lost 3 bases to trimming and J lost 6 bases; unmatched junction nucleotides: 5. Written as DNA, the CDR3 is TGTGCCAGCAGCTCCGGGACTAGCGCACCCAATGAGCAGTTCTTC. Translated, it gives CASSSGTSAPNEQFF.

This clonotype has only a few counts. The rearrangement uses TRBV12-3 or TRBV12-4 and TRBJ1-6; D might be TRBD1 (6 bases). The CDR3 spans 13 residues. V was shortened by 6 bases and J by 8 bases, with 11 bases between the two germline ends. This CDR3 is CASRGTGYSPLHF. The CDR3 DNA sequence: TGTGCCAGCAGGGGTACAGGGTATTCACCCCTCCACTTT.

The chain joins TRBV5-1 to TRBJ2-7; 8 positions match TRBD2. The J segment lost 4 bases and the V segment lost 0 bases, leaving 9 bases of the junction unmatched. This CDR3 is built from 16 residues. CDR1 SGHRS and CDR2 YFSETQ come from the germline V gene. CDR3 sequence: CASSLAQTSANYEQYF. The CDR3 nucleotides are TGCGCCAGCAGCTTGGCCCAGACTAGCGCGAATTACGAGCAGTACTTC.

V and J are TRBV5-6 and TRBJ2-2; unclear D gene. Per the germline V gene, CDR1 is SGHDT and CDR2 is YYEEEE. Trimming took 0 bases from V and 1 from J, leaving 13 bases between them. This CDR3 region has 17 residues. CDR3 coding DNA: TGTGCCAGCAGCTTGGCGGGTAGACTGATGAACACCGGGGAGCTGTTTTTT. Amino acids: CASSLAGRLMNTGELFF.

This clonotype turned up a few times. The V gene is TRBV7-9, the J gene TRBJ2-5; D may correspond to TRBD1 or TRBD2 (5 bases each). V was trimmed by 6 bases and J by 8 bases, leaving 13 bases between them. CDR1 is SEHNR and CDR2 is FQNEAQ in the germline V gene (reference sequence). CDR3 size: 12 residues. The CDR3 sequence is CASRWDEETQYF. CDR3 nucleotide sequence: TGTGCCAGCAGGTGGGACGAGGAAACCCAGTACTTC.

The genes are TRBV7-6 and TRBJ2-5; 9 nucleotides match TRBD2. V lost 2 bases, J lost 1 base, and 5 bases stayed unmatched. This CDR3 has 16 residues. Germline V gene lookup returns CDR1 SGHVS and CDR2 FNYEAQ. CDR3 sequence (DNA): TGTGCCAGCAGCTTAAGACTAGCGGAGCGCCAAGAGACCCAGTACTTC. Translated, it gives CASSLRLAERQETQYF.

The chain joins TRBV7-8 to TRBJ1-1; tentatively, D is TRBD1 (5 bases). V gave up 5 bases and J gave up 5 bases, with 18 bases separating them. Germline CDR1 is SGHVS and CDR2 is FQNEAQ. The CDR3 has 15 residues. Here the CDR3 DNA reads TGTGCCAGCAGCCCCTACAAGGAGGGGTGGACTGAAGCTTTCTTT. This gives the protein CASSPYKEGWTEAFF.

This clonotype was seen a handful of times. The rearrangement joins TRBV4-2 to TRBJ2-7; TRBD2 aligns across 8 bases. V trimming: 1 base; J trimming: 2 bases; junction bases outside the gene matches: 7. The CDR3 contains 16 residues. Germline V gene lookup returns CDR1 LGHNA and CDR2 YNFKEQ. The CDR3 is CASSQVSAGVAYEQYF. The CDR3 DNA follows: TGTGCCAGCAGCCAAGTTTCAGCGGGGGTAGCCTACGAGCAGTACTTC.

This clonotype was found many times. V and J are TRBV29-1 and TRBJ2-1, with D perhaps TRBD1 (5 bases). This CDR3 is 13 amino acids long. CDR1 is SQVTM, CDR2 ANQGSEA, per germline. Deletions cut 7 bases from V and 5 bases from J, with 15 bases between. This CDR3 is CSALIWGNNEQFF. CDR3 DNA sequence: TGCAGCGCTTTGATTTGGGGCAACAATGAGCAGTTCTTC.

This sequence joins TRBV10-2 and TRBJ2-6; possible D gene TRBD1, 5 bases. Trimming removed 5 bases from V and 0 bases from J, with 11 bases in between. Germline-derived CDR1 and CDR2 are WSHSY and SAAADI. The length of the CDR3 is 16 residues. The chain's CDR3 is CASSSPGHSGANVLTF. CDR3 sequence (DNA): TGCGCCAGCAGTTCTCCAGGGCACTCTGGGGCCAACGTCCTGACTTTC.

The chain employs TRBV6-1 and TRBJ1-5; no firm D call. Per the germline V gene, CDR1 is MNHNS and CDR2 is SASEGT. The CDR3 is 14 residues long. The germline V and J ends were trimmed by 5 bases and 0 bases, with 8 bases remaining between them. CDR3 in amino acids: CASSTDGSNQPQHF. The CDR3 bases are TGTGCCAGCAGTACGGACGGTAGCAATCAGCCCCAGCATTTT.

The rearrangement joins TRBV4-1 to TRBJ2-7, with TRBD2 matching over 12 bases. CDR3 size: 18 residues. In germline, CDR1 is MGHRA, CDR2 YSYEKL. The V segment lost 7 bases and the J segment 0 bases; nucleotides outside the gene matches: 13. As DNA, the CDR3 is TGCGCCAGCACCCCTGGACTAGCGGGACCCGACAGCTCCTACGAGCAGTACTTC. This translates into CASTPGLAGPDSSYEQYF.

This clonotype was recorded at least ten times. The chain combines TRBV12-3 or TRBV12-4 with TRBJ2-3; 7 bases agree with TRBD2. Germline trimming cut 3 bases from V and 0 bases from J; bases unmatched to any gene: 12. The CDR3 runs to 18 residues. CDR3 nucleotides: TGTGCCAGCAGTTTTGGGCCGGGGAGGGACTCTAGCACAGATACGCAGTATTTT. Amino acids: CASSFGPGRDSSTDTQYF.

This CDR3 reads CASSSGLAGGPSDNEQFF. In DNA, the CDR3 is TGCGCCAGCAGCTCGGGACTAGCGGGAGGGCCTAGTGACAATGAGCAGTTCTTC. The gene calls are TRBV5-1 and TRBJ2-1; 16 bases align to TRBD2. Germline CDR1 reads SGHRS; CDR2 reads YFSETQ. The CDR3 covers 18 residues. After removal of 3 bases from V and 5 bases from J, the junction contained 8 bases not matched to a gene.

This clonotype appeared many times. This rearrangement joins TRBV12-3 or TRBV12-4 to TRBJ2-7; D unclear. The CDR3 sequence is 15 residues long. V lost 1 base and J 4 bases, leaving 14 bases between the germline ends. The CDR3, as DNA: TGTGCCAGCAGTTTAGGGGCAGGCCCAAGGTACGAGCAGTACTTC. Its translation is CASSLGAGPRYEQYF.

This clonotype was counted only a few times. This chain uses TRBV27 with TRBJ2-7; 9 bases map to TRBD2. Trimming at V came to 3 bases and at J to 4 bases, leaving 13 bases not matched to a gene. Per the germline V gene, CDR1 is MNHEY and CDR2 is SMNVEV (reference sequence). CDR3 length: 17 amino acids. As DNA, the CDR3 is TGTGCCAGCAGTTTGAGAGTTTCTAGCGGGGCATCTTACGAGCAGTACTTC. Translation gives CASSLRVSSGASYEQYF.

This clonotype occurred a few times. The rearrangement joins TRBV4-2 to TRBJ2-3; D might be TRBD2 (5 bases). There are 14 residues in the CDR3. CDR1 and CDR2 (germline): LGHNA, YNFKEQ. V was pared by 2 bases and J by 7 bases, with 13 bases between. The chain's CDR3 is CASSQNDAGNTQYF. The DNA of the CDR3 is TGTGCCAGCAGCCAAAACGATGCCGGGAATACGCAGTATTTT.

This chain links TRBV7-3 with TRBJ2-1, with D tentatively TRBD2 (6 bases). CDR1 and CDR2 from the germline V gene are SGHTA and FQGTGA. The CDR3 consists of 15 residues. V was trimmed by 5 bases and J by 2 bases, leaving 13 bases between them. Written as DNA, the CDR3 is TGTGCCAGCAGCCTAGGAGGGCCCCCCTACAATGAGCAGTTCTTC. Translated, it gives CASSLGGPPYNEQFF.

This clonotype was recorded at least ten times. The chain has TRBV29-1 and TRBJ2-7, with D perhaps TRBD2 (6 bases). Germline V CDR1 and CDR2: SQVTM, ANQGSEA. With 5 bases removed from V and 4 bases from J, the gap between germline ends came to 18 bases. There are 14 residues in the CDR3. In nucleotides, the CDR3 is TGCAGCGTTACGGAGGGGCCATTCCCTTACGAGCAGTACTTC. Protein: CSVTEGPFPYEQYF.